This T cell receptor beta chain was recovered during a study of blood T cells in healthy people across ages. This clonotype was picked up many times. Sample-barcoded 5' priming and a J-beta primer mix drove a second PCR of roughly 7 to 11 cycles. TCRdb fed the 5' RACE reads into MiXCR, producing one record per CDR3 protein. The sample has roughly 1.6 million distinct CDR3 sequences; around 36% are singletons. Germline V gives CDR1 MGHRA, CDR2 YSYEKL. This CDR3 is built from 16 residues. V was trimmed by 0 bases and J by 4 bases, leaving 15 bases between them. The source material was blood. The rearrangement links TRBV4-1 to TRBJ1-2, with a possible D match to TRBD1 (6 bases). The sequence was collected from a woman aged 25-40 years in good health. CDR3 nucleotides: TGCGCCAGCAGCCAAGAAGCGGTTGACAGGCTCTATGGCTACACCTTC. Residues: CASSQEAVDRLYGYTF.